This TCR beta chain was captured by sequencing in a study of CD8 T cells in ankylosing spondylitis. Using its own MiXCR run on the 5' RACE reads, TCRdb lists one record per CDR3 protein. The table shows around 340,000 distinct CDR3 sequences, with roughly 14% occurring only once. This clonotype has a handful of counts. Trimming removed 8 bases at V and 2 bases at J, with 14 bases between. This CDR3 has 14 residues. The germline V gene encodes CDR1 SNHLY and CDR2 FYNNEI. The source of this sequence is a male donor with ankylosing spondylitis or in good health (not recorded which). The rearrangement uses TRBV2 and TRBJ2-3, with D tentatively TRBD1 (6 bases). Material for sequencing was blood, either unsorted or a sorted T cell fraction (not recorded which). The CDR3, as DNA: TGTGCCAGCCTTAATAGACAGGCCACAGATACGCAGTATTTT. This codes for CASLNRQATDTQYF.